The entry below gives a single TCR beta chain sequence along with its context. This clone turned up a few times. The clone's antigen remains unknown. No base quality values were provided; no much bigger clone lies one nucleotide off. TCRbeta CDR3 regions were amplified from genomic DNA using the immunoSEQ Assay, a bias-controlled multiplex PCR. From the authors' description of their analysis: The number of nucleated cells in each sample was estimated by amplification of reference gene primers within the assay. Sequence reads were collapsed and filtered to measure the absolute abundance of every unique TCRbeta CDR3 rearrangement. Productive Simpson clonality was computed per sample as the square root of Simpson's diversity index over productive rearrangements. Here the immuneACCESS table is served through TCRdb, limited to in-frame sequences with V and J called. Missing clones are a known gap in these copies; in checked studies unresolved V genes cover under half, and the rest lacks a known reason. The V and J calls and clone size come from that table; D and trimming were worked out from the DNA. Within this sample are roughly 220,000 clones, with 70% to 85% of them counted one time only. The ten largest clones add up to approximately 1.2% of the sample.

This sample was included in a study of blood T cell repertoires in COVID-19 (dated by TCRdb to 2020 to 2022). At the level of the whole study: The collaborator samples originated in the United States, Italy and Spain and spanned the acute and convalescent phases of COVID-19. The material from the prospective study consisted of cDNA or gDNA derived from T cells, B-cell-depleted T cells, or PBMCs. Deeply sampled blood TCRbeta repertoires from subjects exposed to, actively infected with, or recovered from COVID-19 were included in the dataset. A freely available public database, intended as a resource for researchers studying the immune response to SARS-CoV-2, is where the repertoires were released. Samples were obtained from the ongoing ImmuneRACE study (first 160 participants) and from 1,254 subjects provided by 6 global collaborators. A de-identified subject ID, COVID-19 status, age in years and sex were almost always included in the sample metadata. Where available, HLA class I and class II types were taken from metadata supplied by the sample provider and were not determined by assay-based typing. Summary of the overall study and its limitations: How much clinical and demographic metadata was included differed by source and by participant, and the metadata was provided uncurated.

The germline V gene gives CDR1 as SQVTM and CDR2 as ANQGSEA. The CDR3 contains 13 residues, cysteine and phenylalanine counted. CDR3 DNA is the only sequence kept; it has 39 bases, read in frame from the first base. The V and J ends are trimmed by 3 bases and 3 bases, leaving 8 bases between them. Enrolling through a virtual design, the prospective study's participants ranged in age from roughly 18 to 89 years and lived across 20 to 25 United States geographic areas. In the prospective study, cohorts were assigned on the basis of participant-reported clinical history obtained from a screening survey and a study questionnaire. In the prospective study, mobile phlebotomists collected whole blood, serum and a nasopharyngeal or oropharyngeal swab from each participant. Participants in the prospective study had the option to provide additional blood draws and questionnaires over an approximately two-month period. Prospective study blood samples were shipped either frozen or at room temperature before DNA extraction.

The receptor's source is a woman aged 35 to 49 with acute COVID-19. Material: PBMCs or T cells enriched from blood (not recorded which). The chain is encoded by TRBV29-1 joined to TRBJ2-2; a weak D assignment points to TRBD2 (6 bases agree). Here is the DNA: TGCAGCGTTGATCGGGGGTACACCGGGGAGCTGTTTTTT. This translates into CSVDRGYTGELFF.